This T cell receptor (beta chain) was captured by sequencing in a study of blood T cells in healthy people across ages. Next came a second PCR, run for about 6 to 11 cycles, which used a sample-barcoded 5' primer along with a J-beta primer mix. Each CDR3 protein gets one entry after TCRdb re-called the 5' RACE reads with MiXCR. The table lists around 1.7 million distinct CDR3 sequences, roughly 28% of them singletons. V gave up 1 base and J gave up 5 bases; unmatched junction bases: 7. The CDR3 totals 15 residues. Germline CDR1 is SGHTA and CDR2 is FQGNSA. J is TRBJ2-5 and V is TRBV7-2, with 7 nucleotides matching TRBD2. The clonotype originates from a woman between 25 and 40 years old in good health. The sample consisted of blood. CDR3 nucleotide sequence: TGTGCCAGCAGCTTAGGGGGGGGTAGCTGGGAGACCCAGTACTTC. It yields the protein CASSLGGGSWETQYF.